Here is one T cell receptor beta chain with its context. The antigen remains undetermined. From germline, CDR1 is MDHEN and CDR2 SYDVKM. The CDR3 has 13 residues. Trimming pared 7 bases from V and 7 bases from J, leaving 14 bases between. Generated by immunoSEQ multiplex PCR, the TCRdb table keeps only in-frame clones and is missing some. This sample has over 30,000 clones, with 86% found just once. The sample is drawn from a study of STAT3 mutations in large granular lymphocyte leukemia. Whole-study context: Over half of T-LGLL patients had one or more immunosuppressive regimens.

The study, taken as a whole, reports: Every T-cell large granular lymphocyte leukemia patient had at least one immunodominant TCR beta clonotype. In several patients, dominant TCR clone burden exceeded STAT3 mutant burden, suggesting STAT3 mutation arose secondarily. TCR clonotype switching after therapy occurred in about 30% of the 18 patients.

This sequence originates from a man between 60 and 75 years old with T-cell large granular lymphocyte leukemia. Some clones in this sample may be carry-over from other donors' samples. The V call is TRBV28, the J call TRBJ2-1, with D maybe TRBD2 (6 bases). Sequenced input: peripheral blood mononuclear cells. The DNA for the CDR3 is TGTGCCAGCACGGAGGGCCGATTGAATGAGCAGTTCTTC. Its translation: CASTEGRLNEQFF.